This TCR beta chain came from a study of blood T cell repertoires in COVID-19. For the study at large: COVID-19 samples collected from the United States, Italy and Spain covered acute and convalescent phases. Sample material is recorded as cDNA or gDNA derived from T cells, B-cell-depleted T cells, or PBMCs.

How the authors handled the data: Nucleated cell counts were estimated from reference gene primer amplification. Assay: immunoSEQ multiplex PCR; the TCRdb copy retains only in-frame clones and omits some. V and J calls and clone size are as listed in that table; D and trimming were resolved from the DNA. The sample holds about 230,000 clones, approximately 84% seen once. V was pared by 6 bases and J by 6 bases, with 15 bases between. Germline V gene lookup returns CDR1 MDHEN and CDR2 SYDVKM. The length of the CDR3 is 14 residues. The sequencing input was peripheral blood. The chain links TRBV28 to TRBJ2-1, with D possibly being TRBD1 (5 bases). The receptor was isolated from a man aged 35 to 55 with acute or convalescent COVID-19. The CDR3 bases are TGTGCCAGCAGCCCAGTGGGGCACCGCAATGAGCAGTTCTTC. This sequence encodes CASSPVGHRNEQFF.